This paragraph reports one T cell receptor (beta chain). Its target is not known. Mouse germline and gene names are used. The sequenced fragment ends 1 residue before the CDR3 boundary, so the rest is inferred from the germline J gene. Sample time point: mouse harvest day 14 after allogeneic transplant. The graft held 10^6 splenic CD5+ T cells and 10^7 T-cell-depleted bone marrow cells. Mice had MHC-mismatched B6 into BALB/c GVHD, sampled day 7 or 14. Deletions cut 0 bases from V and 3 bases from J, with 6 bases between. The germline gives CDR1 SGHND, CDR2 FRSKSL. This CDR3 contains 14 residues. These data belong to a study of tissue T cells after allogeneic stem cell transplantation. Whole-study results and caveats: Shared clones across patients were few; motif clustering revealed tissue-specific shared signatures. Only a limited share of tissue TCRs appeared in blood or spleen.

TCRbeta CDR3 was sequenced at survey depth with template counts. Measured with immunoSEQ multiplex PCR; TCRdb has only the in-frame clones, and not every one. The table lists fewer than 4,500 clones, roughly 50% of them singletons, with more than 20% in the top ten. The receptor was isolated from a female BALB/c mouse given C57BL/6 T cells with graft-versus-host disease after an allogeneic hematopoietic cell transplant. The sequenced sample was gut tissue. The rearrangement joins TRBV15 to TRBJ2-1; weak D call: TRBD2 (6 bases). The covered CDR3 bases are TGTGCCAGCAGTTTAGCTGGGGGCTATGCTGAGCAGTTC. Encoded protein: CASSLAGGYAEQF. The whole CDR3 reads CASSLAGGYAEQFF.